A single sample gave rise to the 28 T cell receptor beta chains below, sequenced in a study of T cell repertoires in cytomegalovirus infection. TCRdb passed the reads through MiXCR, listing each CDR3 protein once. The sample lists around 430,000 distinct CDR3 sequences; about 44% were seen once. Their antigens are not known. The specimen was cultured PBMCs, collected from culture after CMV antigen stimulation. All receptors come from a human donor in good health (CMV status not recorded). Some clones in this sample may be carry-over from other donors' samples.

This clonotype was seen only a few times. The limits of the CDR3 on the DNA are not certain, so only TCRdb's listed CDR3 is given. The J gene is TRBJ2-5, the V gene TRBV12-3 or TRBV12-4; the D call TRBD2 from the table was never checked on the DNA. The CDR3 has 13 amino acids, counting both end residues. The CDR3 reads CASSFRGRETQYF.

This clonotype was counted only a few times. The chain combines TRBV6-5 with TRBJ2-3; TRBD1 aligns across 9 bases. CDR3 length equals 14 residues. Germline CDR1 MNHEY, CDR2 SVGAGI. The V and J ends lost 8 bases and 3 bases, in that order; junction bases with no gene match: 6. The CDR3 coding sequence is TGTGCCAGCGGACGGGACAGGGCAACAGATACGCAGTATTTT. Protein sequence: CASGRDRATDTQYF.

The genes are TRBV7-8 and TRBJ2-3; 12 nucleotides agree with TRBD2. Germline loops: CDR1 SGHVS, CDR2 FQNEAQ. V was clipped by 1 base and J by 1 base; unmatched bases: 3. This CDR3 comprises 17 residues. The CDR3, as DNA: TGTGCCAGCAGCTTAGTCCCTAGCGGGAGGGGCACAGATACGCAGTATTTT. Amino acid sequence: CASSLVPSGRGTDTQYF.

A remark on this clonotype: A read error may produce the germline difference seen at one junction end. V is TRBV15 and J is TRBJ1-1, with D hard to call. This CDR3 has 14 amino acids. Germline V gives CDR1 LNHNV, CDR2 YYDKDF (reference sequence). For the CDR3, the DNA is TGTGCCACCAGAAGAGGTCAAACGAACACTGAAGCTTTCTTT. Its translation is CATRRGQTNTEAFF.

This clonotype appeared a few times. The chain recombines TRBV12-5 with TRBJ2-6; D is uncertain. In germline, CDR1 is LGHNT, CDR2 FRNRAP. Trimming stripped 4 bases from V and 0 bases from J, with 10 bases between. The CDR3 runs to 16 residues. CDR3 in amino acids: CASGSSSSSGANVLTF. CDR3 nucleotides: TGTGCTAGTGGTTCCTCCTCGAGCTCTGGGGCCAACGTCCTGACTTTC. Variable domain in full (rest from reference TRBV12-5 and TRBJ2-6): DARVTQTPRHKVTEMGQEVTMRCQPILGHNTVFWYRQTMMQGLELLAYFRNRAPLDDSGMPKDRFSAEMPDATLATLKIQPSEPRDSAVYFCASGSSSSSGANVLTFGAGSRLTVL.

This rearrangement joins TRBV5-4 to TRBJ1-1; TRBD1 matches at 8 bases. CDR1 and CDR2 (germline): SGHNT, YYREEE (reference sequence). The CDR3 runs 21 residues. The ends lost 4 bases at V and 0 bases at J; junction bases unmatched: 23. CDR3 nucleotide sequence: TGTGCCAGCAGCAGGGGCCCGTGGTTCGGACAGGGAGGTGGGATGAACACTGAAGCTTTCTTT. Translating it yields CASSRGPWFGQGGGMNTEAFF. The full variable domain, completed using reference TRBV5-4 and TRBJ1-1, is ETGVTQSPTHLIKTRGQQVTLRCSSQSGHNTVSWYQQALGQGPQFIFQYYREEENGRGNFPPRFSGLQFPNYSSELNVNALELDDSALYLCASSRGPWFGQGGGMNTEAFFGQGTRLTVV.

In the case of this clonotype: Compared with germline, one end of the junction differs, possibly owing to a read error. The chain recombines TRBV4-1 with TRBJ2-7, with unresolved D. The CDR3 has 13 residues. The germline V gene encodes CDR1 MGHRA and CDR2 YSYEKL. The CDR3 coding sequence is TGTGCCAGCAGCCAAGTTGACACGTACGAGCAGTACTTC. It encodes CASSQVDTYEQYF.

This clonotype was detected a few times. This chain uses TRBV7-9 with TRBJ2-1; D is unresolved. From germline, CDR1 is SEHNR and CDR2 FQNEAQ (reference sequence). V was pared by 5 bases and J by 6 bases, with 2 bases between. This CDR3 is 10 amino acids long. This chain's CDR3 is CASSTNEQFF. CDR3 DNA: TGTGCCAGCAGCACCAATGAGCAGTTCTTC.

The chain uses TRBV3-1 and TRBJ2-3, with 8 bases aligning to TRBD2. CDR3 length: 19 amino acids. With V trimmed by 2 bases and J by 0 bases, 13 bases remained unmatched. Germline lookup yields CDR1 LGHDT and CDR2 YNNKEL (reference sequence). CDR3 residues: CASSQSFLAGHPSTDTQYF. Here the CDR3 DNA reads TGTGCCAGCAGCCAAAGCTTCCTAGCGGGCCATCCTAGCACAGATACGCAGTATTTT.

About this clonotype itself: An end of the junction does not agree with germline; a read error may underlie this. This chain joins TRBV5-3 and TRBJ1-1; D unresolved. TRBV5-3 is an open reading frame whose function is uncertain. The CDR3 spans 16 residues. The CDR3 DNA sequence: TGTGCCAGCAGCTTGGTCCCCCGGAGAGTGAACACTGAAGCTTTCTTT. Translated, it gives CASSLVPRRVNTEAFF.

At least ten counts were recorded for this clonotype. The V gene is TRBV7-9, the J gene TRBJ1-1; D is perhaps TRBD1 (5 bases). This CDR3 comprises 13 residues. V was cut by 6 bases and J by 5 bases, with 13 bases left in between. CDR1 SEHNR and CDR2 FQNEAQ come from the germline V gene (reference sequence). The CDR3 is CASSLREGTEAFF. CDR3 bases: TGTGCCAGCAGTCTCAGGGAGGGGACTGAAGCTTTCTTT.

The CDR3 spells CASSRLPAEAFF. CDR3 nucleotide sequence: TGTGCCAGCAGCCGGCTGCCGGCTGAAGCTTTCTTT. This chain connects TRBV12-3 or TRBV12-4 to TRBJ1-1; D remains ambiguous. CDR3 length: 12 amino acids. Trimming removed 6 bases at V and 6 bases at J, with 11 bases between.

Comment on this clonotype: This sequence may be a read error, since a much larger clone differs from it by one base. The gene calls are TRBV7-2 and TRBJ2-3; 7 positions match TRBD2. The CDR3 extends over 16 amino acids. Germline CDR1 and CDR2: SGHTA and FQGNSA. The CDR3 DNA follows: TGTGTCAGCAGCTTAGTTGGGGAGGGAGGCACAGATACGCAGTATTTT. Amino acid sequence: CVSSLVGEGGTDTQYF.

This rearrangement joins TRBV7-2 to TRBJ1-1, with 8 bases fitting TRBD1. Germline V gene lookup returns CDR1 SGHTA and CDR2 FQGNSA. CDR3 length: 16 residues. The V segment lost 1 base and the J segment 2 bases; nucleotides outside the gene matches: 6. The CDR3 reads CASSLGFRGRNTEAFF. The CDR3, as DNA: TGTGCCAGCAGCTTAGGGTTCAGGGGGCGAAACACTGAAGCTTTCTTT.

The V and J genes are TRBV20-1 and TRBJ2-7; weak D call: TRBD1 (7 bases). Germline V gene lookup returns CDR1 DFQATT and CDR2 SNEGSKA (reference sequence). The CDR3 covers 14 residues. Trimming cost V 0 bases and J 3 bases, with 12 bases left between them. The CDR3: CSARDSGGFYEQYF. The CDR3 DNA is TGCAGTGCTAGAGATTCAGGGGGGTTCTACGAGCAGTACTTC.

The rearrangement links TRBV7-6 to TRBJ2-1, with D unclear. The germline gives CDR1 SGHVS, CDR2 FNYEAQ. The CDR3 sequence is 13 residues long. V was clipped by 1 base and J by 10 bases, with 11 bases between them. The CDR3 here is CASSLDLEQEQFF. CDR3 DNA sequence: TGTGCCAGCAGCTTAGATCTCGAGCAAGAGCAGTTCTTC.

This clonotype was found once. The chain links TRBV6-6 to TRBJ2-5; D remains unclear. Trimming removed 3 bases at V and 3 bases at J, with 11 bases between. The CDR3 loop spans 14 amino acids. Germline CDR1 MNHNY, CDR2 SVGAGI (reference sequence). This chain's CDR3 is CASSYMAVKETQYF. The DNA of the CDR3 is TGTGCCAGCAGTTATATGGCCGTTAAAGAGACCCAGTACTTC.

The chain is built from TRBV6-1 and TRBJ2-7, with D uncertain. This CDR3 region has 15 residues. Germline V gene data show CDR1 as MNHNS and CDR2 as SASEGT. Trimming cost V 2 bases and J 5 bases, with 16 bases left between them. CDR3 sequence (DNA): TGTGCCAGCAGTGAACTGGTGTTGACCCGGGACGAGCAGTACTTC. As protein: CASSELVLTRDEQYF.

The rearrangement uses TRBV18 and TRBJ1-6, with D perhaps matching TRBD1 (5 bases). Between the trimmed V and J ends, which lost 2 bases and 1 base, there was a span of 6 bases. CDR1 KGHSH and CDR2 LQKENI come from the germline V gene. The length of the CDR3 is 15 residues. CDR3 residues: CASSPGASYNSPLHF. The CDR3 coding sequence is TGTGCCAGCTCACCAGGGGCTTCCTATAATTCACCCCTCCACTTT.

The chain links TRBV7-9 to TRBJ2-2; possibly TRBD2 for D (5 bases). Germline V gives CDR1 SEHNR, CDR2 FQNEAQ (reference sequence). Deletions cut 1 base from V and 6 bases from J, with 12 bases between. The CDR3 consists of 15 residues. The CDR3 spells CASSLGGEGAGELFF. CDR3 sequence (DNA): TGTGCCAGCAGCTTAGGTGGAGAGGGTGCCGGGGAGCTGTTTTTT.

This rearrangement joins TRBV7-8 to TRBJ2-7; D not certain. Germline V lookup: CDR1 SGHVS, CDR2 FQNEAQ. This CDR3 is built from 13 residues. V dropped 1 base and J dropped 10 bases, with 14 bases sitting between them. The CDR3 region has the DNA TGTGCCAGCAGCTTAGGTAGCCCGACTCGACAGTACTTC. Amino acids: CASSLGSPTRQYF.

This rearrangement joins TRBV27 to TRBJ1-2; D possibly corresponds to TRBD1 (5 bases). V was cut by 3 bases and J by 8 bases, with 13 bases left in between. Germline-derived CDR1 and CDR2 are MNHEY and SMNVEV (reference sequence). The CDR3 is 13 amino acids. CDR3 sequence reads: CASSFRDSRGYTF. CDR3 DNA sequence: TGTGCCAGCAGTTTCCGTGACAGTAGGGGCTACACCTTC.

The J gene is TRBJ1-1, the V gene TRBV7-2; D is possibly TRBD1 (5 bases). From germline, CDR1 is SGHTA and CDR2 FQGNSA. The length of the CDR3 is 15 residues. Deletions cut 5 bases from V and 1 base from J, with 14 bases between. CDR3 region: CASSAQGGGNTEAFF. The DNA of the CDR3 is TGTGCCAGCAGCGCCCAGGGTGGAGGGAACACTGAAGCTTTCTTT.

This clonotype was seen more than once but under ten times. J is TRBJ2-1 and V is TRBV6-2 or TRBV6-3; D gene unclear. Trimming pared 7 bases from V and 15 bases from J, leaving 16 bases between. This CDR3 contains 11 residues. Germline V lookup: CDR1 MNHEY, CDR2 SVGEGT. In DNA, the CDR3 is TGTGCCAGCACCCAGACGGGCAGCAGGTTCTTC. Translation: CASTQTGSRFF.

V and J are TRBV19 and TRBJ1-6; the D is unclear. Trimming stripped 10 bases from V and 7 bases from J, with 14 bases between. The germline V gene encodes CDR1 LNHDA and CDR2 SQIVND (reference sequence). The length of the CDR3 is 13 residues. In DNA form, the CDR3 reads TGTGCCACCCGGAGGGCAGACAATTCACCCCTCCACTTT. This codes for CATRRADNSPLHF.

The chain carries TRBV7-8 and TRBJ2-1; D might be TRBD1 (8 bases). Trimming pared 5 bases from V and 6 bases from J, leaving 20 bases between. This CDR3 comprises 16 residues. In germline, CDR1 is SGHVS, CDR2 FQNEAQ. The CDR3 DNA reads TGTGCCAGCAGCCAACTAACAGGGGGGGTCCTCAATGAGCAGTTCTTC. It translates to CASSQLTGGVLNEQFF.

The CDR3 is CASSESAGIETQYF. DNA of the CDR3: TGTGCCAGCAGTGAGAGTGCAGGGATCGAGACCCAGTACTTC. This sequence joins TRBV2 and TRBJ2-5, with D maybe TRBD1 (5 bases). Per the germline V gene, CDR1 is SNHLY and CDR2 is FYNNEI. V was shortened by 3 bases and J by 5 bases, with 13 bases between the two germline ends. The CDR3 runs 14 residues.

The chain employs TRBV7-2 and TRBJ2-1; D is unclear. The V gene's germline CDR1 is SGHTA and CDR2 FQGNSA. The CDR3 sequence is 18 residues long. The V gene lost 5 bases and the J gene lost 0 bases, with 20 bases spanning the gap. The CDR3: CASSPKTARVRSYNEQFF. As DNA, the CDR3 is TGTGCCAGCAGCCCCAAGACCGCACGGGTCCGCTCCTACAATGAGCAGTTCTTC. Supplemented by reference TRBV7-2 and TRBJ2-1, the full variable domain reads GAGVSQSPSNKVTEKGKDVELRCDPISGHTALYWYRQSLGQGLEFLIYFQGNSAPDKSGLPSDRFSAERTGGSVSTLTIQRTQQEDSAVYLCASSPKTARVRSYNEQFFGPGTRLTVL.